The 21 T cell receptor beta chains below all came from one sample that was sequenced in a study of blood T cell repertoires in COVID-19 (dated by TCRdb to between 2020 and 2021). Libraries were constructed by the immunoSEQ multiplex PCR assay. TCRdb's version of the immuneACCESS table is confined to in-frame rearrangements and falls short of the full clone set. An unresolved V gene accounts for under half of the shortfall where checked; the remainder is of unknown origin. This sample has a few hundred thousand clones in its table, and around 90% of those were observed once. The top ten clones comprise around 2.3% of the sample. The specimen was peripheral blood. The receptors here all came from an older woman with COVID-19, enrolled during active disease.

The CDR3 nucleotides read TGTGCCAGCTCACCATGGGCAGCAGGCGTCTCTGGAAACACCATATATTTT. It yields the protein CASSPWAAGVSGNTIYF. The V gene is TRBV18, the J gene TRBJ1-3, with D unresolved. Germline assignment: CDR1 KGHSH and CDR2 LQKENI. Trimming pared 2 bases from V and 0 bases from J, leaving 14 bases between. The CDR3 is made up of 17 amino acids. Based on the CDR3 plus reference TRBV18 and TRBJ1-3, the full variable domain is NAGVMQNPRHLVRRRGQEARLRCSPMKGHSHVYWYRQLPEEGLKFMVYLQKENIIDESGMPKERFSAEFPKEGPSILRIQQVVRGDSAAYFCASSPWAAGVSGNTIYFGEGSWLTVV.

The chain uses TRBV10-3 and TRBJ2-5, with TRBD1 matching 10 bases. The CDR3 consists of 14 residues. V was pared by 6 bases and J by 5 bases, with 6 bases of the junction left unmatched. CDR1 ENHRY and CDR2 SYGVKD come from the germline V gene. CDR3 DNA: TGTGCCATCAGCGAAGGACAGGGGGTGGAGACCCAGTACTTC. Translation: CAISEGQGVETQYF.

The J gene is TRBJ2-1, the V gene TRBV10-3; D is possibly TRBD2 (6 bases). V was shortened by 2 bases and J by 9 bases, with 17 bases between the two germline ends. The CDR3 totals 15 residues. Germline V gives CDR1 ENHRY, CDR2 SYGVKD. The chain's CDR3 is CAISERIGRGGEQFF. CDR3 in DNA: TGTGCCATCAGTGAGCGTATTGGTAGGGGAGGTGAGCAGTTCTTC.

This clone has a single count. Germline is not matched at one junction end, which may reflect a read error. Other nucleotide sequences from this sample produce the same CDR3. The gene calls are TRBV6-6 and TRBJ2-7; 8 nucleotides align to TRBD1. CDR1 is MNHNY, CDR2 SVGAGI, per germline (reference sequence). The CDR3 consists of 15 residues. CDR3 nucleotide sequence: TGTGCCAGCGGGGATCGGGCAGGGGGCTCCTACGAGCAGTATTTC. Translated: CASGDRAGGSYEQYF.

The chain employs TRBV5-4 and TRBJ2-1, with a possible D match to TRBD2 (6 bases). Germline CDR1 and CDR2: SGHNT and YYREEE (reference sequence). There are 15 residues in the CDR3. The V end lost 0 bases, the J end lost 9 bases, and 16 bases lay between the germline ends. The CDR3 reads CASSLAPGLTPEQFF. CDR3 nucleotides: TGTGCCAGCAGCTTGGCCCCGGGACTGACGCCTGAGCAGTTCTTC.

The CDR3 spells CASSYGREGQPQHF. CDR3 nucleotides: TGTGCCAGCAGTTACGGCAGGGAGGGTCAGCCCCAGCATTTT. The V gene is TRBV6-2 or TRBV6-3, the J gene TRBJ1-5; the D gene is possibly TRBD1 (5 bases). V was pared by 2 bases and J by 6 bases, with 11 bases between. The CDR3 sequence is 14 residues long. Germline V gene lookup returns CDR1 MNHEY and CDR2 SVGEGT.

This clone was detected only a few times. The J gene is TRBJ1-5, the V gene TRBV6-5; D uncertain. This CDR3 spans 15 amino acids. Germline values: CDR1 MNHEY, CDR2 SVGAGI. Trimming left V 7 bases short and J 0 bases short, with 13 bases between. The CDR3, as DNA: TGTGCCAGCAACCTCAGAGGATATAGCAATCAGCCCCAGCATTTT. The encoded protein is CASNLRGYSNQPQHF.

In regard to this clone: Other DNA sequences of this sample code for an identical CDR3. The V and J genes are TRBV6-5 and TRBJ1-5, with unresolved D. CDR3 length: 15 amino acids. CDR1 MNHEY and CDR2 SVGAGI come from the germline V gene. V lost 5 bases and J lost 0, with 11 bases in between. CDR3 DNA sequence: TGTGCCAGCAGTCCCTCTCGAGGTAGCAATCAGCCCCAGCATTTT. Amino acids: CASSPSRGSNQPQHF.

This chain uses TRBV5-4 with TRBJ2-5; a weak D match, TRBD2 (5 bases). Germline values: CDR1 SGHNT, CDR2 YYREEE (reference sequence). Trimming left V 1 base short and J 3 bases short, with 19 bases between. This CDR3 spans 17 amino acids. CDR3 DNA: TGTGCCAGCAGCTTGCCCCGTCCGGCTAGCCAAGAAGAGACCCAGTACTTC. Its protein product is CASSLPRPASQEETQYF. The variable domain in full, completed from reference TRBV5-4 and TRBJ2-5, reads ETGVTQSPTHLIKTRGQQVTLRCSSQSGHNTVSWYQQALGQGPQFIFQYYREEENGRGNFPPRFSGLQFPNYSSELNVNALELDDSALYLCASSLPRPASQEETQYFGPGTRLLVL.

The chain links TRBV5-1 to TRBJ1-4, with 9 bases lining up with TRBD1. The CDR3 is 14 amino acids. Germline V gives CDR1 SGHRS, CDR2 YFSETQ. With V trimmed by 2 bases and J by 5 bases, 1 base remained unmatched. The CDR3 loop reads CASSFGTGNEKLFF. CDR3 sequence (DNA): TGCGCCAGCAGCTTCGGGACAGGGAATGAAAAACTGTTTTTT.

The chain uses TRBV6-2 or TRBV6-3 and TRBJ2-5; 8 nucleotides match TRBD1. Germline trimming cut 6 bases from V and 5 bases from J; bases unmatched to any gene: 8. The CDR3 runs 14 residues. Germline CDR1 reads MNHEY; CDR2 reads SVGEGT. The CDR3 sequence: CASSPRTGRETQYF. In DNA form, the CDR3 reads TGTGCCAGCAGCCCTCGGACAGGGCGGGAGACCCAGTACTTC.

The chain is built from TRBV6-4 and TRBJ2-3, with 11 bases identical to TRBD2. Germline V CDR1 and CDR2: MRHNA, SNTAGT. With 8 bases clipped from V and 3 bases from J, the junction kept 7 bases outside the gene matches. There are 15 residues in the CDR3. CDR3: CASSPSGGPTDTQYF. The CDR3 DNA follows: TGTGCCAGCTCACCTAGCGGGGGGCCGACAGATACGCAGTATTTT.

The chain is built from TRBV2 and TRBJ2-2, with TRBD1 identical over 10 bases. V dropped 9 bases and J dropped 4; count of bases not matched to a gene: 5. This CDR3 is built from 14 residues. The germline V gene encodes CDR1 SNHLY and CDR2 FYNNEI. CDR3 DNA: TGTGCCAGGAAGGGACAGGGGCTCACCGGGGAGCTGTTTTTT. Translating gives CARKGQGLTGELFF.

The chain carries TRBV6-2 or TRBV6-3 and TRBJ2-7; maybe TRBD1 (5 bases). The CDR3 sequence is 12 residues long. The V end was cut by 5 bases, the J end by 1 base, with 6 bases between. CDR1 and CDR2 from the germline V gene are MNHEY and SVGEGT. CDR3 in amino acids: CASSQGSYEQYF. DNA for the CDR3: TGTGCCAGCAGTCAGGGATCCTACGAGCAGTACTTC.

A note on this clone: The sample carries other DNA sequences with the same CDR3. The chain recombines TRBV3-1 (or the pseudogene TRBV3-2) with TRBJ1-2; D remains ambiguous. Germline V CDR1 and CDR2: LGHDT, YNNKEL (reference sequence). The CDR3 sequence is 14 residues long. V lost 1 base and J 7 bases, leaving 13 bases between the germline ends. The CDR3 spells CASSQALLGSGYTF. The CDR3 DNA reads TGTGCCAGCAGCCAAGCCCTACTAGGGAGTGGCTACACCTTC.

The chain combines TRBV6-2 or TRBV6-3 with TRBJ1-1; tentative D call: TRBD1 (5 bases). Looked up from germline, CDR1 is MNHEY and CDR2 is SVGEGT. V was clipped by 5 bases and J by 1 base, with 14 bases between them. The CDR3 covers 15 residues. CDR3 sequence: CASSDGAGGNTEAFF. DNA for the CDR3: TGTGCCAGCAGTGATGGGGCGGGGGGGAACACTGAAGCTTTCTTT.

The V and J genes are TRBV11-2 and TRBJ1-6; D call uncertain. Trimming stripped 1 base from V and 7 bases from J, with 5 bases between. Germline-derived CDR1 and CDR2 are SGHAT and FQNNGV. The CDR3 is 13 residues long. The CDR3 here is CASSLVENSPLHF. CDR3 nucleotides: TGTGCCAGCAGCTTAGTAGAGAATTCACCCCTCCACTTT.

This clone is a singleton in its sample. The chain combines TRBV9 with TRBJ2-5; 7 bases match TRBD2. Germline V CDR1 and CDR2: SGDLS, YYNGEE. This CDR3 contains 16 residues. J was trimmed by 4 bases and V by 3 bases; bases with no gene match: 12. CDR3 region: CASSAPLATGVETQYF. CDR3 in DNA: TGTGCCAGCAGCGCTCCACTAGCGACGGGGGTAGAGACCCAGTACTTC.

In DNA, the CDR3 is TGTGCCAGTAGTAGCCATCGACAGGCGGACTATGGCTACACCTTC. Amino acids: CASSSHRQADYGYTF. The chain combines TRBV19 with TRBJ1-2, with D perhaps TRBD1 (6 bases). The germline V gene encodes CDR1 LNHDA and CDR2 SQIVND (reference sequence). V was clipped by 4 bases and J by 3 bases, with 15 bases between them. The CDR3 spans 15 residues.

The rearrangement links TRBV7-2 to TRBJ1-5, with a weak D call TRBD1 (5 bases). The germline V gene has CDR1 SGHTA and CDR2 FQGNSA. There are 14 residues in the CDR3. Trimming left V 2 bases short and J 11 bases short, with 16 bases between. CDR3 sequence reads: CASSLWGGVLTQHF. CDR3 in DNA: TGTGCCAGCAGCTTATGGGGGGGGGTCTTGACCCAGCATTTT.

The chain joins TRBV7-9 to TRBJ1-4, with D tentatively TRBD1 (6 bases). The V and J ends lost 5 bases and 8 bases respectively, with 9 bases between them. This CDR3 region has 12 residues. Germline lookup yields CDR1 SEHNR and CDR2 FQNEAQ (reference sequence). The CDR3 DNA reads as TGTGCCAGCAGCCAAACAGGGGAAAAACTGTTTTTT. This sequence encodes CASSQTGEKLFF.